This entry describes one T cell receptor (beta chain). V gave up 5 bases and J gave up 3 bases; unmatched junction bases: 6. The CDR3 consists of 14 residues. Per the germline V gene, CDR1 is SGHAT and CDR2 is FQNNGV. Authors' data handling: Estimation of nucleated cell counts was performed using reference gene primer amplification. Sequencing was performed with immunoSEQ multiplex PCR; in TCRdb, only in-frame clones are kept and a portion is missing. The DNA was the basis for D and trimming; V, J and clone size are from that table. The sample includes around 160,000 clones, around four fifths of them seen just once. The sample is drawn from a study of blood T cell repertoires in COVID-19. Whole-study context: Researchers got acute and convalescent COVID-19 samples from the United States, Italy and Spain. T cells, B-cell-depleted T cells, or PBMCs supplied cDNA or gDNA.

The receptor was isolated from a human donor in a cohort sampled during active COVID-19. The chain couples TRBV11-2 to TRBJ2-7; 8 nucleotides agree with TRBD1. The specimen was peripheral blood. The CDR3 loop reads CASSPGGTNYEQYF. Written as DNA, the CDR3 is TGTGCCAGCAGCCCAGGGGGCACCAACTACGAGCAGTACTTC.